These 2 T cell receptor beta chains were all obtained from the same sample, sequenced in a study of T cells in tumors after PD-1 blockade. The method was immunoSEQ multiplex PCR; TCRdb's version includes in-frame clones alone and lacks a portion of them. Of just under 65,000 clones in the sample, around two thirds were seen once. Material: PBMCs, obtained after anti-PD-1 treatment. The receptors stem from a human donor with basal cell carcinoma.

This chain joins TRBV19 and TRBJ1-1; no reliable D call. V was cut by 9 bases and J by 3 bases, with 5 bases left in between. The germline CDR1 and CDR2 sequences are LNHDA and SQIVND (reference sequence). The CDR3 runs 10 residues. For the CDR3, the DNA is TGTGCCAGCGGGGACACTGAAGCTTTCTTT. This translates into CASGDTEAFF.

The chain combines TRBV12-3 or TRBV12-4 with TRBJ2-3; D remains unclear. Trimming took off 5 bases at V and 6 bases at J, with 12 bases between the two ends. The CDR3 has 13 amino acids. CDR3 loop: CASSLTRRDTQYF. CDR3 nucleotide sequence: TGTGCCAGCAGTCTGACCCGACGGGATACGCAGTATTTT.